This T cell receptor beta chain was identified during a study of Tregs in tolerant kidney transplant recipients. Only in-frame clones appear in the TCRdb table, and some are missing; sequencing was by immunoSEQ multiplex PCR. The table records 90,000 to 150,000 clones, about 90% of them present only once. Thawed PBMCs were FACS-sorted into unstimulated CD4+CD25+CD127- regulatory T cells, CD4+CD25- non-regulatory cells, CD4 and CD8 cells. General study results and limits: Tregs expanded with activated donor B cells seemed most donor-specific. The small number of patients limits these findings pending further validation. Biological reproducibility was not directly addressed in this study.

As concerns this clone: Its antigen is as yet unknown.

Germline values: CDR1 MGHRA, CDR2 YSYEKL. The CDR3 covers 13 residues. Trimming took 1 base from V and 5 from J, leaving 8 bases between them. The sequenced material came from CD4+ T cells from blood. The source of this sequence is a human donor in good health. The V call is TRBV4-1, the J call TRBJ2-5; D perhaps matches TRBD2 (6 bases). The CDR3 DNA reads as TGCGCCAGCAGCCAAGGACTAGTCGAGACCCAGTACTTC. Translating gives CASSQGLVETQYF.